These 22 T cell receptor beta chains came from one sample sequenced in a study of blood T cell repertoires in COVID-19. Sequencing used immunoSEQ multiplex PCR; TCRdb keeps in-frame clones, though not all of them. This sample has roughly 90,000 clones, with about 82% found just once. The sequenced material came from peripheral blood. All receptors come from a human donor in a cohort sampled during active COVID-19.

This clone was picked up a small number of times. CDR3 coding DNA: TGTGCCAGCAGCTTAGTAGGGCAGGGGGCGAGTCGGGTGAATGAGCAGTTCTTC. Protein: CASSLVGQGASRVNEQFF. This chain uses TRBV11-2 with TRBJ2-1; TRBD1 matches 8 bases. Per germline, CDR1 SGHAT and CDR2 FQNNGV. The length of the CDR3 is 18 residues. The junction had 15 bases not matched to a gene; V was cut back by 1 base and J by 7 bases. Combining the CDR3 with reference TRBV11-2 and TRBJ2-1 gives the whole variable domain EAGVAQSPRYKIIEKRQSVAFWCNPISGHATLYWYQQILGQGPKLLIQFQNNGVVDDSQLPKDRFSAERLKGVDSTLKIQPAKLEDSAVYLCASSLVGQGASRVNEQFFGPGTRLTVL.

The chain employs TRBV5-1 and TRBJ2-3, with D maybe TRBD2 (5 bases). With 1 base removed from V and 0 bases from J, the gap between germline ends came to 15 bases. Germline V CDR1 and CDR2: SGHRS, YFSETQ. The CDR3 has 17 amino acids. The CDR3 sequence: CASSLSPQDSSTDTQYF. For the CDR3, the DNA is TGCGCCAGCAGCTTGTCACCCCAGGACTCTAGCACAGATACGCAGTATTTT.

The chain uses TRBV9 and TRBJ1-2; no definite D call. Trimming removed 6 bases at V and 2 bases at J, with 11 bases between. The CDR3 totals 13 residues. Germline V CDR1 and CDR2: SGDLS, YYNGEE. CDR3 DNA sequence: TGTGCCAGCACCCTCACGGAGAACTATGGCTACACCTTC. Translation: CASTLTENYGYTF.

The CDR3 region is CASRRREGAETQYF. The CDR3 DNA is TGTGCCAGCAGGCGCCGGGAAGGTGCGGAGACCCAGTACTTC. This chain connects TRBV3-1 (or the pseudogene TRBV3-2) to TRBJ2-5; TRBD2 is a possible D gene (5 bases). CDR3 size: 14 residues. Trimming stripped 6 bases from V and 5 bases from J, with 16 bases between. Germline CDR1 is LGHDT and CDR2 is YNNKEL (reference sequence).

This rearrangement joins TRBV7-8 to TRBJ2-3; maybe TRBD2 (7 bases). This CDR3 region has 16 residues. Germline V gene sequence: CDR1 SGHVS, CDR2 FQNEAQ. V was trimmed by 8 bases and J by 5 bases, leaving 23 bases between them. This CDR3 is CASSRGGASFIDTQYF. The CDR3 DNA follows: TGTGCCAGCTCACGAGGGGGGGCAAGTTTCATAGATACGCAGTATTTT.

This clone has a single count. The gene calls are TRBV7-9 and TRBJ2-1, with 8 bases lining up with TRBD2. The CDR3 is 15 amino acids. Germline V gene sequence: CDR1 SEHNR, CDR2 FQNEAQ (reference sequence). The V gene end was trimmed by 4 bases and the J gene end by 5 bases; junction bases not matched to a gene: 7. The CDR3 sequence: CASSSSGGPDNEQFF. Written as DNA, the CDR3 is TGTGCCAGCAGCTCGTCGGGGGGGCCCGACAATGAGCAGTTCTTC. Looking up the rest from reference TRBV7-9 and TRBJ2-1 gives the full variable domain: DTGVSQNPRHKITKRGQNVTFRCDPISEHNRLYWYRQTLGQGPEFLTYFQNEAQLEKSRLLSDRFSAERPKGSFSTLEIQRTEQGDSAMYLCASSSSGGPDNEQFFGPGTRLTVL.

The genes are TRBV6-2 or TRBV6-3 and TRBJ2-5; D possibly corresponds to TRBD2 (5 bases). Deletions cut 2 bases from V and 1 base from J, with 5 bases between. The CDR3 totals 13 residues. CDR1 is MNHEY and CDR2 is SVGEGT in the germline V gene. The CDR3 DNA reads as TGTGCCAGCAGTTACGCGGGCCAAGAGACCCAGTACTTC. Translating it yields CASSYAGQETQYF.

This rearrangement joins TRBV30 to TRBJ1-3; D uncertain. V was cut by 0 bases and J by 0 bases, with 6 bases left in between. The germline V gene has CDR1 GTSNPN and CDR2 SVGIG (reference sequence). The CDR3 is 14 amino acids. The CDR3 region is CAWSVSLSGNTIYF. Written as DNA, the CDR3 is TGTGCCTGGAGTGTAAGCCTCTCTGGAAACACCATATATTTT.

The genes are TRBV18 and TRBJ2-5; D unclear. The V and J ends lost 0 bases and 2 bases respectively, with 7 bases between them. This CDR3 has 14 residues. From germline, CDR1 is KGHSH and CDR2 LQKENI. The CDR3 loop is CASSPPMEQETQYF. CDR3 sequence (DNA): TGTGCCAGCTCACCACCGATGGAGCAAGAGACCCAGTACTTC.

The chain joins TRBV3-1 (or the pseudogene TRBV3-2) to TRBJ1-6, with D possibly being TRBD1 (5 bases). The CDR3 has 16 residues. V lost 4 bases to trimming and J lost 7 bases, with 17 bases between them. Germline V CDR1 and CDR2: LGHDT, YNNKEL (reference sequence). The CDR3 coding sequence is TGTGCCAGCAGCCGTCGAAGAGGACACGAAAATTCACCCCTCCACTTT. It codes for CASSRRRGHENSPLHF.

The V gene is TRBV29-1, the J gene TRBJ1-2; D gene unclear. The germline gives CDR1 SQVTM, CDR2 ANQGSEA. The CDR3 is made up of 14 amino acids. V lost 1 base, J lost 0 bases, and 9 bases lay in between. CDR3 coding DNA: TGCAGCGTTGAAGGAGCGACGTCTAACTATGGCTACACCTTC. Its protein product is CSVEGATSNYGYTF.

The gene calls are TRBV5-4 and TRBJ2-3; D is possibly TRBD2 (5 bases). V dropped 0 bases and J dropped 3 bases, with 11 bases sitting between them. Germline CDR1 reads SGHNT; CDR2 reads YYREEE (reference sequence). The CDR3 is 15 amino acids. In nucleotides, the CDR3 is TGTGCCAGCAGCTTGGCCCGGGAAGGGACAGATACGCAGTATTTT. Translated, it gives CASSLAREGTDTQYF.

This clone was found once. This chain joins TRBV9 and TRBJ2-3; D is undetermined. The CDR3 is 13 amino acids. Germline loops: CDR1 SGDLS, CDR2 YYNGEE. Trimming took 0 bases from V and 4 from J, leaving 6 bases between them. The CDR3 spells CASSVAVADTQYF. The CDR3, as DNA: TGTGCCAGCAGCGTAGCAGTTGCAGATACGCAGTATTTT.

The chain is built from TRBV3-1 (or the pseudogene TRBV3-2) and TRBJ2-5; 11 nucleotides line up with TRBD1. This CDR3 contains 17 residues. The germline CDR1 and CDR2 sequences are LGHDT and YNNKEL (reference sequence). V gave up 3 bases and J gave up 4 bases; unmatched junction bases: 10. CDR3 region: CASSQGIGQGAGETQYF. The CDR3 region has the DNA TGTGCCAGCAGCCAGGGGATCGGACAGGGGGCAGGAGAGACCCAGTACTTC.

The chain is built from TRBV9 and TRBJ1-4; TRBD1 matches 8 bases. The V gene's germline CDR1 is SGDLS and CDR2 YYNGEE. J lost 7 bases, V lost 4 bases, and 3 bases had no gene match. The CDR3 has 13 residues. The CDR3 spells CASSRGTGEKLFF. In DNA, the CDR3 is TGTGCCAGCAGCCGGGGGACAGGTGAAAAACTGTTTTTT.

The chain couples TRBV25-1 to TRBJ1-4, with D uncertain. This CDR3 spans 15 amino acids. Germline lookup yields CDR1 MGHDK and CDR2 SYGVNS. V dropped 6 bases and J dropped 0 bases, with 11 bases sitting between them. The CDR3 nucleotides read TGTGCCAGCAGCATAAACTCTGCAACTAATGAAAAACTGTTTTTT. It is translated as CASSINSATNEKLFF.

The chain carries TRBV7-2 and TRBJ2-5; TRBD1 aligns across 9 bases. Trimming took 2 bases from V and 4 from J; bases not matched to a gene: 8. This CDR3 is 16 amino acids long. From germline, CDR1 is SGHTA and CDR2 FQGNSA. The CDR3 coding sequence is TGTGCCAGCAGCTTAACAACAGGGGGCTGGGGAGAGACCCAGTACTTC. Residues: CASSLTTGGWGETQYF.

This chain joins TRBV5-1 and TRBJ2-7; no clear D gene. Germline values: CDR1 SGHRS, CDR2 YFSETQ. The V end was cut by 4 bases, the J end by 1 base, with 6 bases between. The CDR3 runs 12 residues. The CDR3 coding sequence is TGCGCCAGCAGCACTACGTCCTACGAGCAGTACTTC. Translation gives CASSTTSYEQYF.

V usage is TRBV28 and J usage is TRBJ2-7; 9 positions agree with TRBD2. This CDR3 is built from 15 residues. The germline gives CDR1 MDHEN, CDR2 SYDVKM. J was trimmed by 0 bases and V by 7 bases; bases with no gene match: 7. The CDR3 loop reads CASTMTSGVSYEQYF. The CDR3 region has the DNA TGTGCCAGCACCATGACTAGCGGAGTCTCCTACGAGCAGTACTTC.

The genes are TRBV7-8 and TRBJ1-2; 7 nucleotides align to TRBD1. Germline CDR1 is SGHVS and CDR2 is FQNEAQ. Trimming at V came to 5 bases and at J to 4 bases, leaving 10 bases not matched to a gene. The CDR3 has 15 amino acids. The chain's CDR3 is CASSIMTGIAYGYTF. In DNA, the CDR3 is TGTGCCAGCAGCATAATGACAGGGATCGCCTATGGCTACACCTTC.

The genes are TRBV7-9 and TRBJ2-5; possible D gene TRBD1, 6 bases. The CDR3 sequence is 15 residues long. V lost 4 bases and J lost 2, with 14 bases in between. The V gene's germline CDR1 is SEHNR and CDR2 FQNEAQ (reference sequence). The DNA for the CDR3 is TGTGCCAGCAGCTCACGAGGGACAAAGCAAGAGACCCAGTACTTC. Translation gives CASSSRGTKQETQYF.

V and J are TRBV12-3 or TRBV12-4 and TRBJ1-1; D is possibly TRBD1 (6 bases). The CDR3 is 13 amino acids. With 8 bases removed from V and 1 base from J, the gap between germline ends came to 11 bases. The CDR3 bases are TGTGCCAGCGGAAGGGGGAAGAACACTGAAGCTTTCTTT. Its translation: CASGRGKNTEAFF.